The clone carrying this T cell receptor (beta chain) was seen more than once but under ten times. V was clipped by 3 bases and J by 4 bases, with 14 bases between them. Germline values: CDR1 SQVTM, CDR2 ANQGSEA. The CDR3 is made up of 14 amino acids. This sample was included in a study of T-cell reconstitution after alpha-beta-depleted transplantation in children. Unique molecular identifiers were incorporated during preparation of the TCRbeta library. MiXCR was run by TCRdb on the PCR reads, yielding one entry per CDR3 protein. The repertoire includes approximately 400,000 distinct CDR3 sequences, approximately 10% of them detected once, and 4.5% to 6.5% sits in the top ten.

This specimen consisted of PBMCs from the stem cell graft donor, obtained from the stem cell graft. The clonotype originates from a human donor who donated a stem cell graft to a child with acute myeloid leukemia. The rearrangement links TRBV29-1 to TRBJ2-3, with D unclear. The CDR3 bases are TGCAGCGTTGATGGGCTCCCGTCGGCAGATACGCAGTATTTT. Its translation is CSVDGLPSADTQYF.